The next 4 T cell receptor beta chains were all read from a single sample in a study of T cell responses to AZD1222 COVID-19 vaccine. The data were produced by immunoSEQ multiplex PCR, yet TCRdb's version contains in-frame clones alone and is incomplete. Found here are about 130,000 clones, approximately 90% of them singletons; the top ten hold around 0.98%. The sequencing here drew on peripheral blood, taken 28 days after the second AZD1222 dose. Receptors originate from an adult who received the AZD1222 COVID-19 vaccine.

This clone showed up just once. This chain uses TRBV7-9 with TRBJ2-3, with TRBD1 as a possible D gene (6 bases). This CDR3 has 17 amino acids. Germline V gene sequence: CDR1 SEHNR, CDR2 FQNEAQ (reference sequence). Trimming cost V 2 bases and J 0 bases, with 15 bases left between them. In nucleotides, the CDR3 is TGTGCCAGCAGCTTACCTAGACAGGCGGGTAGCACAGATACGCAGTATTTT. This codes for CASSLPRQAGSTDTQYF.

This chain connects TRBV25-1 to TRBJ1-3; no definite D call. CDR1 and CDR2 from the germline V gene are MGHDK and SYGVNS. Trimming took off 5 bases at V and 0 bases at J, with 11 bases between the two ends. The CDR3 covers 15 residues. CDR3: CASSRAGSSGNTIYF. Written as DNA, the CDR3 is TGTGCCAGCAGTCGGGCAGGCAGCTCTGGAAACACCATATATTTT.

This chain uses TRBV18 with TRBJ2-7; TRBD1 might be the D (6 bases). This CDR3 is 14 amino acids long. The germline V gene encodes CDR1 KGHSH and CDR2 LQKENI. V was cut by 3 bases and J by 6 bases, with 15 bases left in between. The CDR3 is CASSPSQGKGEQYF. The CDR3 DNA reads as TGTGCCAGCTCACCGTCCCAGGGGAAGGGCGAGCAGTACTTC.

This clone appeared a single time. The J gene is TRBJ1-5, the V gene TRBV19; D gene ambiguous. This CDR3 region has 13 residues. V shed 6 bases and J shed 10 bases, with 16 bases lying between them. The germline V gene has CDR1 LNHDA and CDR2 SQIVND (reference sequence). CDR3 coding DNA: TGTGCCAGTAGCGTCGCCACCGGGTATCCCCAGCATTTT. This encodes CASSVATGYPQHF.